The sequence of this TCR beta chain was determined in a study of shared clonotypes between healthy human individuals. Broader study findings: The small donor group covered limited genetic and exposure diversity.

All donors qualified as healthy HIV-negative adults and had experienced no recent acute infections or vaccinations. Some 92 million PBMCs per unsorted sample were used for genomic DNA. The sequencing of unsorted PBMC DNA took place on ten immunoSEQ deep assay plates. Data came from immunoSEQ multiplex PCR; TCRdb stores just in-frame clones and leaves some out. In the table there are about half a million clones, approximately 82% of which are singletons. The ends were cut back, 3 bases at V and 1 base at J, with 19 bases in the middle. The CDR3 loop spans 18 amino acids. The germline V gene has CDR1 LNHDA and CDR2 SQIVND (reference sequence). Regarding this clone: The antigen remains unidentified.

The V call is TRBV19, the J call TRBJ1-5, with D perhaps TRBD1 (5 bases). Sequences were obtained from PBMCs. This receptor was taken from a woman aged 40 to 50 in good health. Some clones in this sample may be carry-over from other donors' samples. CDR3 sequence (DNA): TGTGCCAGTAGTATCTGGGCAGGGAGAAGGACAAGCAATCAGCCCCAGCATTTT. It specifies CASSIWAGRRTSNQPQHF. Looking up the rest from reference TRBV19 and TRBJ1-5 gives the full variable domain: DGGITQSPKYLFRKEGQNVTLSCEQNLNHDAMYWYRQDPGQGLRLIYYSQIVNDFQKGDIAEGYSVSREKKESFPLTVTSAQKNPTAFYLCASSIWAGRRTSNQPQHFGDGTRLSIL.